This T cell receptor beta chain derives from a study of T cell changes during pregnancy in multiple sclerosis. The method was immunoSEQ multiplex PCR; TCRdb's version includes in-frame clones alone and lacks a portion of them. The sample holds 70,000 to 100,000 clones; approximately 92% are singletons and the top ten take roughly 4.5%. CDR1 is MNHEY, CDR2 SMNVEV, per germline (reference sequence). The CDR3 length is 15 residues. The trim removed 7 bases at V and 4 bases at J, leaving 8 bases unmatched. The sample here was peripheral blood, taken in the first trimester of pregnancy. The V gene is TRBV27, the J gene TRBJ2-7, with TRBD1 matching 12 bases. The sequence was collected from a female donor with multiple sclerosis, enrolled in a pregnancy study. The CDR3 reads CASIVLGQGAYEQYF. The CDR3 nucleotides read TGTGCCAGCATTGTTCTGGGACAGGGGGCTTACGAGCAGTACTTC.